These T cell receptor beta chains were read from a single sample in a study of cytomegalovirus exposure and HLA in healthy donors. The protocol was immunoSEQ multiplex PCR, while the TCRdb copy is restricted to in-frame clones and leaves out a portion. The sample lists approximately 110,000 clones, 60% to 70% occurring once. Source material: PBMCs. Receptor source: a man aged 30-40 years in good health and CMV-seropositive. Each CDR3 is given with its conserved first and last residue. A D gene is named only where the DNA matches it firmly. Clone size is not always given. Where it is, it says once, few, many or a class for expanded clones.

clone size: NA
V gene: TRBV2
D gene: NA
J gene: TRBJ1-2
CDR3 DNA: TGTGCCAGCAGAGCCGGGTCCTATGGCTACACCTTC
CDR3 protein: CASRAGSYGYTF

clone size: NA
V gene: TRBV5-6
D gene: NA
J gene: TRBJ2-3
CDR3 DNA: TGTGCCAGCAGCTCTCGGGTTGGCGGGGTGGGAGATACGCAGTATTTT
CDR3 protein: CASSSRVGGVGDTQYF

clone size: few
V gene: TRBV4-1
D gene: NA
J gene: TRBJ2-1
CDR3 DNA: TGCGCCAGCAGCACGGTCAGGGCCAATGAGCAGTTCTTC
CDR3 protein: CASSTVRANEQFF

clone size: NA
V gene: TRBV6-6
D gene: TRBD1
J gene: TRBJ2-7
CDR3 DNA: TGTGCCAGCAGTTACGAGGGGGCTACTGAGCAGTACTTC
CDR3 protein: CASSYEGATEQYF

clone size: NA
V gene: TRBV5-1
D gene: TRBD1
J gene: TRBJ1-2
CDR3 DNA: TGCGCCAGCAGCTTGACGGGGACAGGGCCCTTAGGGTACACCTTC
CDR3 protein: CASSLTGTGPLGYTF

clone size: NA
V gene: TRBV2
D gene: TRBD1
J gene: TRBJ2-7
CDR3 DNA: TGTGCCAGTTTGGGACAGAGCCTATCCTACGAGCAGTACTTC
CDR3 protein: CASLGQSLSYEQYF

clone size: NA
V gene: TRBV19
D gene: NA
J gene: TRBJ1-4
CDR3 DNA: TGTGCCAGTAGTCTCGGACAGAATGAAAAACTGTTTTTT
CDR3 protein: CASSLGQNEKLFF

clone size: NA
V gene: TRBV13
D gene: TRBD1
J gene: TRBJ1-1
CDR3 DNA: TGTGCCAGCAGTCCCTCACACCGACAGGGGATTTCGGCGAACACTGAAGCTTTCTTT
CDR3 protein: CASSPSHRQGISANTEAFF

clone size: few
V gene: TRBV10-3
D gene: NA
J gene: TRBJ1-6
CDR3 DNA: TGTGCCATCAGTGGCGGGGCGCAGGTTAATTCACCCCTCCACTTT
CDR3 protein: CAISGGAQVNSPLHF

clone size: once
V gene: TRBV25-1
D gene: NA
J gene: TRBJ2-7
CDR3 DNA: TGTGCCAGCAGTGAATGGGCTGGCGGACTACCCGAGCAGTACTTC
CDR3 protein: CASSEWAGGLPEQYF

clone size: NA
V gene: TRBV10-1
D gene: NA
J gene: TRBJ1-3
CDR3 DNA: TGCGCCAGAGGTACCCATTGTGGGCCCAAAAGAAACACCATATATTTT
CDR3 protein: CARGTHCGPKRNTIYF

clone size: NA
V gene: TRBV5-5
D gene: NA
J gene: TRBJ1-3
CDR3 DNA: TGTGCCAGCAGCTTATCAGCCGGAGGTGGAAACACCATATATTTT
CDR3 protein: CASSLSAGGGNTIYF

clone size: few
V gene: TRBV6-5
D gene: TRBD2
J gene: TRBJ2-7
CDR3 DNA: TGTGCCAGCAGTTACTTATCTAGCGGGGGGGAGGTGCAGTACTTC
CDR3 protein: CASSYLSSGGEVQYF

clone size: NA
V gene: TRBV10-3
D gene: TRBD1
J gene: TRBJ1-2
CDR3 DNA: TGTGCCATCTTGGACAGGGTGGCCTATGGCTACACCTTC
CDR3 protein: CAILDRVAYGYTF

clone size: NA
V gene: TRBV7-6
D gene: TRBD2
J gene: TRBJ2-3
CDR3 DNA: TGTGCCAGCAGCGTATCTAGCGGGGGAGGCACAGATACGCAGTATTTT
CDR3 protein: CASSVSSGGGTDTQYF

clone size: once
V gene: TRBV7-2
D gene: TRBD1
J gene: TRBJ2-7
CDR3 DNA: TGTGCCAGCAGCTTACTTTTGGCAGGGGGCCTCCACTTC
CDR3 protein: CASSLLLAGGLHF

clone size: NA
V gene: TRBV5-1
D gene: TRBD1
J gene: TRBJ1-4
CDR3 DNA: TGCGCCAGCAGCTCCGGGACAGTGAATGAAAAACTGTTTTTT
CDR3 protein: CASSSGTVNEKLFF

clone size: NA
V gene: TRBV6-6
D gene: NA
J gene: TRBJ2-7
CDR3 DNA: TGTGCCAGCAGTTATCCCCCCGGGACACCTACCTACGAGCAGTACTTC
CDR3 protein: CASSYPPGTPTYEQYF

clone size: NA
V gene: TRBV5-1
D gene: NA
J gene: TRBJ2-7
CDR3 DNA: TGCGCCAGCAGCCTCCTGAGCGGGTACTCCTACGAGCAGTACTTC
CDR3 protein: CASSLLSGYSYEQYF

clone size: NA
V gene: TRBV6-5
D gene: NA
J gene: TRBJ1-1
CDR3 DNA: TGTGCCAGCAACCCACAGGGCCTCACTGAAGCTTTCTTT
CDR3 protein: CASNPQGLTEAFF

clone size: NA
V gene: TRBV29-1
D gene: NA
J gene: TRBJ1-4
CDR3 DNA: TGCAGCGTCGCACAGGTTGGGAAACTGTTTTTT
CDR3 protein: CSVAQVGKLFF

clone size: NA
V gene: TRBV28
D gene: TRBD1
J gene: TRBJ1-2
CDR3 DNA: TGTGCCAGCAGTTTAGTCCGGACAGGGGGTGGCTACACCTTC
CDR3 protein: CASSLVRTGGGYTF

clone size: NA
V gene: TRBV11-3
D gene: NA
J gene: TRBJ1-1
CDR3 DNA: TGTGCCAGCAGCTTAGAACAGGACACTGAAGCTTTCTTT
CDR3 protein: CASSLEQDTEAFF

clone size: NA
V gene: TRBV7-8
D gene: NA
J gene: TRBJ2-5
CDR3 DNA: TGTGCCAGCAGGGCTAGGGGCCAAGAGACCCAGTACTTC
CDR3 protein: CASRARGQETQYF

clone size: once
V gene: TRBV10-3
D gene: NA
J gene: TRBJ2-3
CDR3 DNA: TGTGCCACCTCCATGGGGGCGGTTGATACGCAGTATTTT
CDR3 protein: CATSMGAVDTQYF

clone size: NA
V gene: TRBV4-1
D gene: NA
J gene: TRBJ1-1
CDR3 DNA: TGCGCCAGCAGCCCTAAGCAGGGAATCATGAACACTGAAGCTTTCTTT
CDR3 protein: CASSPKQGIMNTEAFF

clone size: NA
V gene: TRBV2
D gene: NA
J gene: TRBJ2-7
CDR3 DNA: TGTGCCAGCAGTGAAGTAACAGGGATCTACGAGCAGTACTTC
CDR3 protein: CASSEVTGIYEQYF

clone size: NA
V gene: TRBV7-2
D gene: TRBD2
J gene: TRBJ2-7
CDR3 DNA: TGTGCCAGCAGCCCATACGGACTAGGATCCTACGAGCAGTACTTC
CDR3 protein: CASSPYGLGSYEQYF

clone size: NA
V gene: TRBV11-3
D gene: NA
J gene: TRBJ1-1
CDR3 DNA: TGTGCCAGCAGCAAGGGAGCGAACACTGAAGCTTTCTTT
CDR3 protein: CASSKGANTEAFF

clone size: NA
V gene: TRBV7-9
D gene: NA
J gene: TRBJ2-1
CDR3 DNA: TGTGCCAGCCGAGACGGAGACAATGAGCAGTTCTTC
CDR3 protein: CASRDGDNEQFF

clone size: few
V gene: TRBV12-1
D gene: NA
J gene: TRBJ2-2
CDR3 DNA: TGTGCCAGCACTGTATGGACTAGCGGGGGTTTATTCAAGAACACCGGGGAGCTGTTTTTT
CDR3 protein: CASTVWTSGGLFKNTGELFF

clone size: NA
V gene: TRBV10-3
D gene: NA
J gene: TRBJ1-2
CDR3 DNA: TGTGCCATCAGTGCCACAGGGTATGGCTACACCTTC
CDR3 protein: CAISATGYGYTF

clone size: once
V gene: TRBV7-9
D gene: TRBD2
J gene: TRBJ2-1
CDR3 DNA: TGTGCCAGCAGCTTTAGCGGGGGCTTCTACAATGAGCAGTTCTTC
CDR3 protein: CASSFSGGFYNEQFF

clone size: NA
V gene: TRBV5-1
D gene: TRBD2
J gene: TRBJ2-5
CDR3 DNA: TGCGCCAGCTTCAGACTAGCAGAGACCCAGTACTTC
CDR3 protein: CASFRLAETQYF

clone size: NA
V gene: TRBV5-6
D gene: TRBD1
J gene: TRBJ1-1
CDR3 DNA: TGTGCCAGCAGCTCCCGGGACAGGGGATTTGGAGCTTTCTTT
CDR3 protein: CASSSRDRGFGAFF

clone size: NA
V gene: TRBV5-1
D gene: TRBD1
J gene: TRBJ1-1
CDR3 DNA: TGCGCCAGCAGCTACTGGGACAGGGAAAGGGCTGAAGCTTTCTTT
CDR3 protein: CASSYWDRERAEAFF

clone size: few
V gene: TRBV9
D gene: NA
J gene: TRBJ2-2
CDR3 DNA: TGTGCCAGCAGCAGGGGGACGAGGGATACCGGGGAGCTGTTTTTT
CDR3 protein: CASSRGTRDTGELFF

clone size: NA
V gene: TRBV4-1
D gene: NA
J gene: TRBJ2-2
CDR3 DNA: TGCGCCAGCAGCTGGGATTCGGGGACCGGGGAGCTGTTTTTT
CDR3 protein: CASSWDSGTGELFF

clone size: once
V gene: TRBV7-2
D gene: TRBD2
J gene: TRBJ2-5
CDR3 DNA: TGTGCCAGCAGCTTCGGACTAGCGGGCGGCCAAGAGACCCAGTACTTC
CDR3 protein: CASSFGLAGGQETQYF

clone size: few
V gene: TRBV6-5
D gene: NA
J gene: TRBJ2-2
CDR3 DNA: TGTGCCAGCAGTCCTCAGGGGGAGGCCGGGGAGCTGTTTTTT
CDR3 protein: CASSPQGEAGELFF

clone size: NA
V gene: TRBV27
D gene: TRBD2
J gene: TRBJ2-7
CDR3 DNA: TGTGCCAGCAGGGGACTAGCGGGGCTCTCCTACGAGCAGTACTTC
CDR3 protein: CASRGLAGLSYEQYF

clone size: NA
V gene: TRBV6-1
D gene: NA
J gene: TRBJ1-5
CDR3 DNA: TGTGCCAGCAGTGAAAAGCCCGGGGGCAATCAGCCCCAGCATTTT
CDR3 protein: CASSEKPGGNQPQHF

clone size: NA
V gene: TRBV4-1
D gene: NA
J gene: TRBJ2-5
CDR3 DNA: TGCGCCAGCAGCCAAGTGCGGAACCAAGAGACCCAGTACTTC
CDR3 protein: CASSQVRNQETQYF

clone size: few
V gene: TRBV2
D gene: NA
J gene: TRBJ1-1
CDR3 DNA: TGTGCCAGCAGTGAGAGGTTGGAGGCTATAGCGAACACTGAAGCTTTCTTT
CDR3 protein: CASSERLEAIANTEAFF

clone size: NA
V gene: TRBV5-6
D gene: NA
J gene: TRBJ1-2
CDR3 DNA: TGTGCCAGCGGAGATAACTATGGCTACACCTTC
CDR3 protein: CASGDNYGYTF

clone size: NA
V gene: TRBV5-6
D gene: NA
J gene: TRBJ1-4
CDR3 DNA: TGTGCCAGCAGCCCCGGACATTCTAGGGAAAAACTGTTTTTT
CDR3 protein: CASSPGHSREKLFF

clone size: NA
V gene: TRBV7-8
D gene: NA
J gene: TRBJ2-2
CDR3 DNA: TGTGCCAGCAGCCCAGGGGTGGCCGGGGAGCTGTTTTTT
CDR3 protein: CASSPGVAGELFF

clone size: NA
V gene: TRBV19
D gene: TRBD1
J gene: TRBJ2-1
CDR3 DNA: TGTGCCAGTGGACAGGGGGCGACTGAGCAGTTCTTC
CDR3 protein: CASGQGATEQFF

clone size: NA
V gene: TRBV10-3
D gene: TRBD2
J gene: TRBJ2-3
CDR3 DNA: TGTGCCATCAGTGAAACGGGGGGAGGCACAGATACGCAGTATTTT
CDR3 protein: CAISETGGGTDTQYF

clone size: few
V gene: TRBV9
D gene: TRBD2
J gene: TRBJ2-3
CDR3 DNA: TGTGCCAGCAGCATGGCGGGCGGGGGACTCACAGATACGCAGTATTTT
CDR3 protein: CASSMAGGGLTDTQYF

clone size: NA
V gene: TRBV18
D gene: NA
J gene: TRBJ2-5
CDR3 DNA: TGTGCCAGCTCACCCGAGAACAGGCAGCAAGAGACCCAGTACTTC
CDR3 protein: CASSPENRQQETQYF

clone size: NA
V gene: TRBV7-2
D gene: TRBD2
J gene: TRBJ2-7
CDR3 DNA: TGTGCCAGCAGCTTAAGTGGACTAGCGGGGGGGTCCTACGAGCAGTACTTC
CDR3 protein: CASSLSGLAGGSYEQYF

clone size: few
V gene: TRBV5-1
D gene: TRBD1
J gene: TRBJ2-1
CDR3 DNA: TGCGCCAGCAGCTTGGTTGTCGGGACAGCATACAATGAGCAGTTCTTC
CDR3 protein: CASSLVVGTAYNEQFF

clone size: once
V gene: TRBV15
D gene: TRBD1
J gene: TRBJ1-5
CDR3 DNA: TGTGCCACCAGCCCCCGGACAGGGGCTAATCAGCCCCAGCATTTT
CDR3 protein: CATSPRTGANQPQHF

clone size: NA
V gene: TRBV7-2
D gene: TRBD1
J gene: TRBJ1-2
CDR3 DNA: TGTGCCAGCAGCTCTCTATGGGACAGAAACTATGGCTACACCTTC
CDR3 protein: CASSSLWDRNYGYTF

clone size: NA
V gene: TRBV5-1
D gene: NA
J gene: TRBJ2-7
CDR3 DNA: TGCGCCAGCAGCTGGGCGAGCCCCAACTACGAGCAGTACTTC
CDR3 protein: CASSWASPNYEQYF

clone size: NA
V gene: TRBV5-5
D gene: TRBD2
J gene: TRBJ2-7
CDR3 DNA: TGTGCCAGCAGCCCTCGCCTGAATCCTGGACTAGCGGGGTTCTCCTACGAGCAGTACTTC
CDR3 protein: CASSPRLNPGLAGFSYEQYF

clone size: NA
V gene: TRBV21-1
D gene: NA
J gene: TRBJ1-1
CDR3 DNA: TGTGCCAGCAGCATACAGGAACCCTTGAACACTGAAGCTTTCTTT
CDR3 protein: CASSIQEPLNTEAFF

clone size: NA
V gene: TRBV6-5
D gene: TRBD1
J gene: TRBJ1-1
CDR3 DNA: TGTGCCAGCAGTTACCGGCCAGGGGGCTTGAACACTGAAGCTTTCTTT
CDR3 protein: CASSYRPGGLNTEAFF